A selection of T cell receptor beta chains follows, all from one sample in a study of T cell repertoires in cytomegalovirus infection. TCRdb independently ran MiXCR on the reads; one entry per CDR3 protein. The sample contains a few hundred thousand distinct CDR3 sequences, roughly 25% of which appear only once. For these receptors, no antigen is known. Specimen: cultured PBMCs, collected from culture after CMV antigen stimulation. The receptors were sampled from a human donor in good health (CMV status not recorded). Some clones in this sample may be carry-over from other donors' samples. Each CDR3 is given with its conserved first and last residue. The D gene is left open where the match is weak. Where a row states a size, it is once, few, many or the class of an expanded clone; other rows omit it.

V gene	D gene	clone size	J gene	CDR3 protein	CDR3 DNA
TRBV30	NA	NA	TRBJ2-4	CAWSVRQGAKNIQYF	TGTGCCTGGAGTGTACGGCAGGGAGCCAAAAACATTCAGTACTTC
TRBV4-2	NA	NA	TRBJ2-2	CASSQGSSLNTGELFF	TGTGCCAGCAGCCAAGGATCTAGCCTGAACACCGGGGAGCTGTTTTTT
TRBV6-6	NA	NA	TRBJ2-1	CASSYPSLTYNEQFF	TGTGCCAGCAGTTACCCTTCTCTAACTTACAATGAGCAGTTCTTC
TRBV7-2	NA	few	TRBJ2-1	CASSVSTGRYNEQFF	TGTGCCAGCAGCGTGTCGACAGGGAGGTACAATGAGCAGTTCTTC
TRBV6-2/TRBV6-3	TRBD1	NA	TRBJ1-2	CASRRQGANYGYTF	TGTGCCAGCAGACGACAGGGGGCAAACTATGGCTACACCTTC
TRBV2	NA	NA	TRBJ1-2	CASSGQGGHYGYTF	TGTGCCAGCAGTGGGCAGGGAGGACACTATGGCTACACCTTC
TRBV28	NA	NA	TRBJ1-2	CASRRDPNYGYTF	TGTGCCAGCCGAAGGGACCCTAACTATGGCTACACCTTC
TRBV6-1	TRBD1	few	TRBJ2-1	CASSRTGIYNEQFF	TGTGCCAGCAGTCGGACAGGGATCTACAATGAGCAGTTCTTC
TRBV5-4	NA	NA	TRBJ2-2	CASNPGGSGNTGELFF	TGTGCCAGCAACCCAGGAGGTAGCGGGAACACCGGGGAGCTGTTTTTT
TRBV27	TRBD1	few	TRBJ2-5	CASSGTGAGETQYF	TGTGCCAGCAGTGGGACAGGGGCTGGGGAGACCCAGTACTTC
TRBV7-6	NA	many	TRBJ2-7	CASSYGISYEQYF	TGTGCCAGCAGCTACGGAATTTCCTACGAGCAGTACTTC
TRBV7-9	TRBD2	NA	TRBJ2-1	CASSPPGTSVDEQFF	TGTGCCAGCAGCCCTCCCGGGACTAGCGTCGATGAGCAGTTCTTC
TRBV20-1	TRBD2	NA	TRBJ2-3	CSARVPTSGRADTQYF	TGCAGTGCTAGAGTCCCGACTAGCGGGAGGGCGGATACGCAGTATTTT
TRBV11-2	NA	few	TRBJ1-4	CASSSGSYSTNDELFF	TGTGCCAGCAGCTCCGGGTCCTATTCAACTAATGACGAACTGTTTTTT
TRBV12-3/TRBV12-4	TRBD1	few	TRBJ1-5	CASSFWGPGGSNQPQHF	TGTGCCAGCAGTTTTTGGGGTCCAGGGGGATCCAATCAGCCCCAGCATTTT
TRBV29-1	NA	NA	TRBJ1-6	CSDRTAVTYNSPLHF	TGCAGCGACAGAACGGCAGTAACCTATAATTCACCCCTCCACTTT
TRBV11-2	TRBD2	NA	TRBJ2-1	CASSLRTGGPNEQFF	TGTGCCAGCAGCTTAAGAACGGGAGGGCCGAATGAGCAGTTCTTC
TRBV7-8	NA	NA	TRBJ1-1	CASSLGGEGGAEAFF	TGTGCCAGCAGCTTAGGCGGGGAGGGGGGAGCTGAAGCTTTCTTT
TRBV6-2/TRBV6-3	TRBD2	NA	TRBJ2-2	CASSKTSGITGELFF	TGTGCCAGCAGTAAGACTAGCGGAATCACCGGGGAGCTGTTTTTT
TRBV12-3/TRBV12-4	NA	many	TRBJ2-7	CASSLNHLQGSEQYF	TGTGCCAGCAGTTTGAATCATCTTCAGGGATCCGAGCAGTACTTC
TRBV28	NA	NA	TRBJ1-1	CASSRDGWATEAFF	TGTGCCAGCAGTCGGGACGGATGGGCCACTGAAGCTTTCTTT
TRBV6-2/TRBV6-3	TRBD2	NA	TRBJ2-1	CASSSTEASGPLRSYNEQFF	TGTGCCAGCAGTTCTACCGAGGCTAGCGGGCCCCTCCGCTCCTACAATGAGCAGTTCTTC
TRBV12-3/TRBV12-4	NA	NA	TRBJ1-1	CASSPKVNTEAFF	TGTGCCAGCAGTCCCAAGGTTAACACTGAAGCTTTCTTT
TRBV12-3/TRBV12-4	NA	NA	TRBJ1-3	CASSFGDRNTIYF	TGTGCCAGCAGTTTCGGTGACAGAAACACCATATATTTT
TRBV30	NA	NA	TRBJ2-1	CAWSGFQGSYNEQFF	TGTGCCTGGAGTGGGTTCCAGGGCTCCTACAATGAGCAGTTCTTC
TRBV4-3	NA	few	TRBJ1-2	CASSHRQFLNEDNYGYTF	TGCGCCAGCAGCCACCGACAGTTTCTAAATGAGGATAACTATGGCTACACCTTC
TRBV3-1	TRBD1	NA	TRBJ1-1	CASSQPTGGGEAFF	TGTGCCAGCAGCCAACCAACAGGGGGGGGAGAAGCTTTCTTT
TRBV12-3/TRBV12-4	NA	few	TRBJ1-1	CASSFRGGTASSEAFF	TGTGCCAGCAGTTTCCGGGGGGGCACGGCGAGCTCTGAAGCTTTCTTT
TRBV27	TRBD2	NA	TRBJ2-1	CASTTTSSGSGNEQFF	TGTGCCAGCACTACGACATCTAGCGGGAGTGGCAATGAGCAGTTCTTC
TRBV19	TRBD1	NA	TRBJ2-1	CASSIEQGIGYNEQFF	TGTGCCAGTAGTATCGAACAGGGGATCGGGTACAATGAGCAGTTCTTC
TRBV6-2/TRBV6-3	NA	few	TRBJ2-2	CASSYGGSTNTGELFF	TGTGCCAGCAGTTACGGTGGAAGCACGAACACCGGGGAGCTGTTTTTT
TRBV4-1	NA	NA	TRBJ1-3	CASSLSQGSSGNTIYF	TGCGCCAGCAGCCTTTCCCAGGGGAGCTCTGGAAACACCATATATTTT
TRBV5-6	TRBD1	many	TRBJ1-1	CASSSGGTVRGNTEAFF	TGTGCCAGCAGCAGTGGGGGGACAGTAAGAGGGAACACTGAAGCTTTCTTT
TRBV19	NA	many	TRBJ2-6	CAGSDSSSGANVLTF	TGTGCCGGCTCGGACTCGAGCTCTGGGGCCAACGTCCTGACTTTC
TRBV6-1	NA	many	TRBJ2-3	CASSSRVSTDTQYF	TGTGCCAGCAGTTCGAGGGTGAGCACAGATACGCAGTATTTT